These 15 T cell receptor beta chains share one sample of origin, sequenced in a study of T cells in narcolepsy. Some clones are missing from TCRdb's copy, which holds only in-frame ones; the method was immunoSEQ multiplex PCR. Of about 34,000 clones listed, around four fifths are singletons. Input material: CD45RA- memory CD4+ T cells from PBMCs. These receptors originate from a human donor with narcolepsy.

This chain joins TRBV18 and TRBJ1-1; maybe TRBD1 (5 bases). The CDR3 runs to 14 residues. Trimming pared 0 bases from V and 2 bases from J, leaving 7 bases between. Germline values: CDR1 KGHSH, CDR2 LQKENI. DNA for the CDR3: TGTGCCAGCTCACCACCAGGGGAAAACACTGAAGCTTTCTTT. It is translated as CASSPPGENTEAFF. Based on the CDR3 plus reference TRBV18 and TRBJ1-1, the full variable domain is NAGVMQNPRHLVRRRGQEARLRCSPMKGHSHVYWYRQLPEEGLKFMVYLQKENIIDESGMPKERFSAEFPKEGPSILRIQQVVRGDSAAYFCASSPPGENTEAFFGQGTRLTVV.

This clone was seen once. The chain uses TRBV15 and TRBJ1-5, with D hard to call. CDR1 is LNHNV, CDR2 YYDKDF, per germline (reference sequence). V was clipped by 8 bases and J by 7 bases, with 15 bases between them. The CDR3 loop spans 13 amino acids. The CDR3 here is CATSIGDRQPQHF. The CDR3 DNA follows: TGTGCCACCTCAATTGGGGATCGGCAGCCCCAGCATTTT.

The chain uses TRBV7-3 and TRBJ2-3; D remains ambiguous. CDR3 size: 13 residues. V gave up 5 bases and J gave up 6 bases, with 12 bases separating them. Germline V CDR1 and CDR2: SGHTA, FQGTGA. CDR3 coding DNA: TGTGCCAGCAGCCCTCCCAAGGTGGATACGCAGTATTTT. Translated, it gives CASSPPKVDTQYF.

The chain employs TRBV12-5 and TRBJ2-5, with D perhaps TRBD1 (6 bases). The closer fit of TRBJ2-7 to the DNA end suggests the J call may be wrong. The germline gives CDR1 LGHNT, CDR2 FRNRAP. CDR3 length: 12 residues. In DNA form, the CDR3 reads TGTGCTAGTGGACCGGACAGCTACGAGCAGTACTTC. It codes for CASGPDSYEQYF.

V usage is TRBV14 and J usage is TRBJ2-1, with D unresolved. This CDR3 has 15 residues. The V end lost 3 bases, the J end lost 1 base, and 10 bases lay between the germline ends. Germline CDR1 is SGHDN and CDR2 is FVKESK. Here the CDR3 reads CASSQRQNSYNEQFF. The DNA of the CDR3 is TGTGCCAGCAGCCAGAGACAAAATTCCTACAATGAGCAGTTCTTC.

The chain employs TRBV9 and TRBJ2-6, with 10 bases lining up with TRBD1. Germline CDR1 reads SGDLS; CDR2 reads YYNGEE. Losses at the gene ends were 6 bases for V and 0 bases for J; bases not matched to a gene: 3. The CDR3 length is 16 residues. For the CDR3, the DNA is TGTGCCAGCAAGGGACAGGGGACCTCTGGGGCCAACGTCCTGACTTTC. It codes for CASKGQGTSGANVLTF.

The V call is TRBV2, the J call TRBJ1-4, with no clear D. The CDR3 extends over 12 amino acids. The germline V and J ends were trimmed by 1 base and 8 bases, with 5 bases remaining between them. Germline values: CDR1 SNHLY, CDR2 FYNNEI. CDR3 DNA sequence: TGTGCCAGCAGTGAAGGTGGGGAAAAACTGTTTTTT. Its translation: CASSEGGEKLFF.

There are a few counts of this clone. The CDR3 nucleotides are TGTGCCAGCAGGAGGACCGGGGGGGGCAGTGGCTACACCTTC. Translated, it gives CASRRTGGGSGYTF. This chain connects TRBV6-6 to TRBJ1-2; D is possibly TRBD1 (6 bases). Germline CDR1 and CDR2: MNHNY and SVGAGI (reference sequence). Trimming pared 6 bases from V and 7 bases from J, leaving 18 bases between. The CDR3 is 14 amino acids.

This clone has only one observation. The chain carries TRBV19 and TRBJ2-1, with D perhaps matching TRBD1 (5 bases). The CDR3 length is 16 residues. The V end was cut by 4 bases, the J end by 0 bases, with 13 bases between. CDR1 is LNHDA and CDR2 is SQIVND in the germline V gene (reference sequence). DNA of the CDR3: TGTGCCAGTAGTACCTACAGGCCCGGCTCCTACAATGAGCAGTTCTTC. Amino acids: CASSTYRPGSYNEQFF.

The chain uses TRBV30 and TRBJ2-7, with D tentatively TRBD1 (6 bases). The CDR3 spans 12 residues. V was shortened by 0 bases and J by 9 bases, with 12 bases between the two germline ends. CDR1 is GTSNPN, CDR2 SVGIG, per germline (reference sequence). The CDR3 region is CAWSVVQDRQYF. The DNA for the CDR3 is TGTGCCTGGAGTGTAGTACAGGACAGGCAGTACTTC.

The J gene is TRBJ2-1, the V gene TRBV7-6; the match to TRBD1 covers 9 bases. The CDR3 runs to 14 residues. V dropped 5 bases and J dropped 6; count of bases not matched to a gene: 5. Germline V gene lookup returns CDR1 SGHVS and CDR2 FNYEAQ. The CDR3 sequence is CASSLNRGLNEQFF. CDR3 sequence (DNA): TGTGCCAGCAGCCTAAACAGGGGGCTCAATGAGCAGTTCTTC.

The CDR3 loop is CASSRGLAGGRYEQYF. CDR3 coding DNA: TGTGCCAGCAGCCGGGGACTAGCGGGCGGGAGGTACGAGCAGTACTTC. The rearrangement links TRBV11-2 to TRBJ2-7, with 12 bases identical to TRBD2. Germline V lookup: CDR1 SGHAT, CDR2 FQNNGV. V was pared by 5 bases and J by 4 bases, with 9 bases of the junction left unmatched. The CDR3 is 16 residues long.

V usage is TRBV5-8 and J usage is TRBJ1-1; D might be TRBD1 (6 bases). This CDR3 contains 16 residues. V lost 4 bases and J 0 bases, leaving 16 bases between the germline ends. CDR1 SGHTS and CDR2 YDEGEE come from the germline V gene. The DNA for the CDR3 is TGTGCCAGCAGCCCCCGACAGGCGGAACTGAACACTGAAGCTTTCTTT. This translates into CASSPRQAELNTEAFF.

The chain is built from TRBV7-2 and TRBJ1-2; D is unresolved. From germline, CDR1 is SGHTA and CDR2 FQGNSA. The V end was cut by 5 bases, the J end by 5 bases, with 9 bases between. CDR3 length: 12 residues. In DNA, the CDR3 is TGTGCCAGCAGCGCAGACAATTATGGCTACACCTTC. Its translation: CASSADNYGYTF.

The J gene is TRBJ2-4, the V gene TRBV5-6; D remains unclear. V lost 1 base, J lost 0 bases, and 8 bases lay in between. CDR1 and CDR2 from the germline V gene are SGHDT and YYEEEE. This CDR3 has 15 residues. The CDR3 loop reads CASSLNYQAKNIQYF. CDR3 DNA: TGTGCCAGCAGCTTGAACTATCAAGCCAAAAACATTCAGTACTTC.